The 10 T cell receptor beta chains below were found in one sample sequenced in a study of Graves' ophthalmopathy and Graves' hyperthyroidism. Amplifying from RNA transcripts, the study obtained TCR beta CDR3 regions. First-round RT-PCR used HTBI primers; second-round multiplex PCR followed. One entry per CDR3 protein results from TCRdb running MiXCR on the multiplex PCR reads. The sample includes over a million distinct CDR3 sequences, about 40% of them seen just once. The sample taken for sequencing was peripheral blood or thyroid tissue (not recorded which). The receptors shown here come from an adult man with Graves' hyperthyroidism.

This chain links TRBV27 with TRBJ1-5; D not certain. Germline V lookup: CDR1 MNHEY, CDR2 SMNVEV (reference sequence). The CDR3 loop spans 14 amino acids. Trimming removed 4 bases from V and 0 bases from J, with 7 bases in between. The CDR3 bases are TGTGCCAGCAGTTCACAGTTTAGCAATCAGCCCCAGCATTTT. This encodes CASSSQFSNQPQHF.

This clonotype was observed at least ten times. The chain uses TRBV7-2 and TRBJ2-2; maybe TRBD2 (7 bases). Looked up from germline, CDR1 is SGHTA and CDR2 is FQGNSA. V was pared by 4 bases and J by 4 bases, with 16 bases between. The CDR3 has 16 residues. Here the CDR3 reads CASSSDWGGRTGELFF. CDR3 nucleotides: TGTGCCAGCAGCTCCGATTGGGGGGGGCGCACCGGGGAGCTGTTTTTT.

This clonotype showed up just a few times. One end of the junction does not line up with germline, which may come from a read error. The V call is TRBV7-9, the J call TRBJ1-5; maybe TRBD1 (6 bases). The length of the CDR3 is 16 residues. CDR1 and CDR2 (germline): SEHNR, FQNEAQ (reference sequence). The chain's CDR3 is CASSQDWGDIRQPQHF. CDR3 sequence (DNA): TGCGCCAGCAGCCAAGATTGGGGGGACATTCGGCAGCCCCAGCATTTT.

In this sample, this clonotype turned up once. This chain joins TRBV29-1 and TRBJ1-3; D is undetermined. The germline gives CDR1 SQVTM, CDR2 ANQGSEA. The CDR3 is 11 residues long. V gave up 4 bases and J gave up 8 bases, with 9 bases separating them. CDR3 sequence: CSVGDRDTIYF. DNA for the CDR3: TGCAGCGTTGGCGACCGAGACACCATATATTTT.

The sample holds many counts of this clonotype. J is TRBJ2-7 and V is TRBV20-1; tentative D call: TRBD1 (6 bases). V lost 2 bases, J lost 6 bases, and 17 bases lay in between. Germline CDR1 and CDR2: DFQATT and SNEGSKA (reference sequence). This CDR3 has 14 residues. The chain's CDR3 is CSARRGTGQGEQYF. The CDR3 region has the DNA TGCAGTGCTAGACGTGGAACAGGGCAGGGCGAGCAGTACTTC.

This rearrangement joins TRBV6-5 to TRBJ1-2, with D perhaps matching TRBD1 (5 bases). Germline V gene lookup returns CDR1 MNHEY and CDR2 SVGAGI. The CDR3 runs 14 residues. Trimming took 4 bases from V and 7 from J, leaving 16 bases between them. The CDR3 loop is CASSSRGGAGGYTF. CDR3 DNA sequence: TGTGCCAGCAGTTCCCGCGGGGGAGCTGGTGGCTACACCTTC.

This sequence joins TRBV5-1 and TRBJ2-2; 12 bases line up with TRBD2. CDR3 length: 17 amino acids. Per the germline V gene, CDR1 is SGHRS and CDR2 is YFSETQ. J was trimmed by 5 bases and V by 4 bases; bases with no gene match: 9. For the CDR3, the DNA is TGCGCCAGCAGCATTAGACTAGCGGGAGATGGAACCGGGGAGCTGTTTTTT. This translates into CASSIRLAGDGTGELFF.

Notes on this clonotype: A much larger clone differs by one base, so this may be a read error. The chain uses TRBV7-2 and TRBJ2-7, with D uncertain. Germline V gives CDR1 SGHTA, CDR2 FQGNSA. V lost 1 base to trimming and J lost 5 bases, with 12 bases between them. This CDR3 is built from 14 residues. CDR3 amino acids: CASSLVATGDEQYF. CDR3 nucleotide sequence: TGTGCCAGCAGCTTAGTGGCTACGGGCGACGAGCAGTACTTC.

This clonotype was seen many times. The CDR3 DNA reads as TGTGCCAGCAGCCCCAGCGGGAGGACTGACTACGAGCAGTACTTC. It yields the protein CASSPSGRTDYEQYF. The chain carries TRBV9 and TRBJ2-7; TRBD2 matches 9 bases. CDR1 is SGDLS, CDR2 YYNGEE, per germline. The trim removed 4 bases at V and 3 bases at J, leaving 8 bases unmatched. CDR3 length equals 15 residues.

Details on this clonotype: One end of the junction does not line up with germline, which may come from a read error. V is TRBV5-1 and J is TRBJ1-2; TRBD1 might be the D (6 bases). The germline V gene encodes CDR1 SGHRS and CDR2 YFSETQ. This CDR3 comprises 13 residues. CDR3 region: CASSLRGPVGYTF. CDR3 bases: TGTGCCAGCAGCTTACGGGGGCCGGTGGGCTACACCTTC.